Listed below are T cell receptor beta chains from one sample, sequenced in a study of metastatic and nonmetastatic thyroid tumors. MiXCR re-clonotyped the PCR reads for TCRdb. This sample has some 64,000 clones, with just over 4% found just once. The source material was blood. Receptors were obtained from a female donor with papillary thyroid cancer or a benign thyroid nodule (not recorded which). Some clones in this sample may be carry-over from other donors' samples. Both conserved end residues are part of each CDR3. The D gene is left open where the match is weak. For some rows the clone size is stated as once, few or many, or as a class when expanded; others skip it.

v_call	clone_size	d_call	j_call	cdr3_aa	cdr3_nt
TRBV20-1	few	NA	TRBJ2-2	CSARPFGELFF	TGCAGTGCTAGACCCTTCGGGGAGCTGTTTTTT
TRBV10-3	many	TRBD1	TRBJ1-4	CAISGGTGDEKLFF	TGTGCCATCAGTGGAGGGACAGGGGATGAAAAACTGTTTTTT
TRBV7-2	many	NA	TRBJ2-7	CASSSRKGPSYEQYF	TGTGCCAGCAGCTCTCGGAAGGGGCCAAGCTACGAGCAGTACTTC
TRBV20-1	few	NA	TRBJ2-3	CSAKLSGLYTDTQYF	TGCAGTGCTAAATTATCCGGGCTGTACACAGATACGCAGTATTTT
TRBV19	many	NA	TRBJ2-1	CASNRQGGDEQFF	TGTGCCAGTAACAGACAGGGAGGCGATGAGCAGTTCTTC
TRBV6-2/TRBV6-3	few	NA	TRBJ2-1	CASSLKKYSVQGEQFF	TGTGCCAGCAGCCTGAAGAAGTATTCGGTACAGGGTGAGCAGTTCTTC
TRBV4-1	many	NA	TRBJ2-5	CASSPNKNDVTQETQYF	TGCGCCAGCAGCCCTAACAAAAATGACGTGACACAAGAGACCCAGTACTTC
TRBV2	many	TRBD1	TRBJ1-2	CASSEGQGDTWYGYTF	TGTGCCAGCAGTGAGGGACAGGGGGACACTTGGTATGGCTACACCTTC
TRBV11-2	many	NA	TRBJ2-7	CASRQPGLGRYEQYF	TGTGCCAGCAGACAACCGGGACTCGGACGCTACGAGCAGTACTTC
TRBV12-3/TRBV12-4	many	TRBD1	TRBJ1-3	CASMRQGLRDSGNTIYF	TGTGCCAGCATGCGACAGGGGTTAAGGGACTCTGGAAACACCATATATTTT
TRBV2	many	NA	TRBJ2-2	CASVGGYITGELFF	TGTGCCAGCGTGGGGGGCTATATCACCGGGGAGCTGTTTTTT
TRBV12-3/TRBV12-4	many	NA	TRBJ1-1	CASSLQGPTEAFF	TGTGCCAGCAGTCTACAGGGCCCCACTGAAGCTTTCTTT
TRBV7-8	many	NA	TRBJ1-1	CASSDQGSNTEAFF	TGTGCCAGCAGCGACCAGGGTTCGAACACTGAAGCTTTCTTT
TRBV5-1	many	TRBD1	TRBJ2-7	CASSLAKGGLGQYF	TGCGCCAGCAGCTTGGCCAAAGGGGGCTTAGGGCAGTACTTC
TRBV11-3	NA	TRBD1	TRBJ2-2	CASSSHRGSAGELFF	TGTGCCAGTAGCTCTCACAGGGGGTCAGCCGGGGAGCTGTTTTTT
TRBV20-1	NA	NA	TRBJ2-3	CSARDTTGTDTQYF	TGCAGTGCTAGAGATACGACAGGCACAGATACGCAGTATTTT
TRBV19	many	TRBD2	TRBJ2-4	CASSLAGGDKNIQYF	TGTGCCAGTAGTCTAGCGGGAGGTGACAAAAACATTCAGTACTTC
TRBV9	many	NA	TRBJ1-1	CASSPRQVNTEAFF	TGTGCCAGCAGCCCCCGACAGGTTAACACTGAAGCTTTCTTT
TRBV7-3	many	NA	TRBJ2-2	CASSSGLGELFF	TGTGCCAGCAGCTCAGGACTCGGGGAGCTGTTTTTT
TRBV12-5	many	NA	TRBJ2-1	CASGLFGRGLAGSLYNEQFF	TGTGCTAGTGGTTTGTTCGGCAGGGGGCTAGCGGGCAGCCTCTACAATGAGCAGTTCTTC
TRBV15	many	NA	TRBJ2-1	CATSRGQIEQFF	TGTGCCACCAGCAGAGGCCAGATTGAGCAGTTCTTC
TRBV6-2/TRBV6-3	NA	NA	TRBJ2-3	CASSFQYADTQYF	TGTGCCAGCAGTTTTCAGTACGCAGATACGCAGTATTTT
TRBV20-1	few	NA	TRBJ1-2	CSGVGGINYGYTF	TGCAGTGGAGTCGGGGGAATCAACTATGGCTACACCTTC
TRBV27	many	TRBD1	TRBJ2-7	CASSFYRQGGSYEQYF	TGTGCCAGCAGTTTCTATAGACAGGGCGGGTCCTACGAGCAGTACTTC
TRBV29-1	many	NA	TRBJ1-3	CSANLGGSGNTIYF	TGCAGCGCCAACCTTGGAGGCTCTGGAAACACCATATATTTT
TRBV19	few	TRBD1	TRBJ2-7	CASSIGTENYEQYF	TGTGCCAGTAGTATCGGGACAGAAAACTACGAGCAGTACTTC
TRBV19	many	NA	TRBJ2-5	CASSIGGRETQYF	TGTGCCAGTAGTATCGGGGGAAGGGAGACCCAGTACTTC
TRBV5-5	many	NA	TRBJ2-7	CASSFFPNDRDKNYEQYF	TGTGCCAGCAGCTTTTTTCCGAACGACCGGGACAAGAACTACGAGCAGTACTTC
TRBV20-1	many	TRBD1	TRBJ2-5	CSARDLGQGGWGQETQYF	TGCAGTGCTAGAGATCTAGGACAGGGAGGCTGGGGTCAAGAGACCCAGTACTTC
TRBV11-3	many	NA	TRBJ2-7	CASSERGTLNYEQYF	TGTGCCAGCAGCGAAAGAGGGACACTCAATTACGAGCAGTACTTC
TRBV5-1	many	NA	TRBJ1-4	CASSLGDRATNEKLFF	TGCGCCAGCAGCCTAGGGGACCGGGCAACTAATGAAAAACTGTTTTTT
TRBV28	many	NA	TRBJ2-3	CASSSLGPPDTQYF	TGTGCCAGCAGTTCCCTAGGCCCCCCGGATACGCAGTATTTT
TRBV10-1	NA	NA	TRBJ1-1	CASSPTLQTEAFF	TGCGCCAGCAGTCCAACCCTTCAGACTGAAGCTTTCTTT
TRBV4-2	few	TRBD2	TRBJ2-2	CASSRLAGGRADGELFF	TGTGCCAGCTCGAGACTAGCGGGGGGCCGAGCGGACGGGGAGCTGTTTTTT
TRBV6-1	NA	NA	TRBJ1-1	CASRRTVYTEAFF	TGTGCCAGCAGAAGGACAGTGTACACTGAAGCTTTCTTT